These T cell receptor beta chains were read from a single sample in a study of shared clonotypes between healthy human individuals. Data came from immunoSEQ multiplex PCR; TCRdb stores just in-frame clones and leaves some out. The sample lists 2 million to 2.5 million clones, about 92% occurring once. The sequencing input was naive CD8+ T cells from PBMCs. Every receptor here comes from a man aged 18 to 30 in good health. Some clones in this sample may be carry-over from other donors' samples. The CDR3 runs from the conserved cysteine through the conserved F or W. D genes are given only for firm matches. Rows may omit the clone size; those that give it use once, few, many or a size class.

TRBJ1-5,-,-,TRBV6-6,CASSPPGRPNQPQHF,TGTGCCAGCAGTCCCCCGGGCAGACCCAATCAGCCCCAGCATTTT
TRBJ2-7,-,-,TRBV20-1,CSARQIGEQYF,TGCAGTGCCAGACAGATTGGCGAGCAGTACTTC
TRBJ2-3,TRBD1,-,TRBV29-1,CSLRDRYTDTQYF,TGCAGCCTTCGGGACAGATACACAGATACGCAGTATTTT
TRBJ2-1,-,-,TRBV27,CASSFRLRGGRNNEQFF,TGTGCCAGCAGTTTCCGATTAAGGGGAGGCAGAAACAATGAGCAGTTCTTC
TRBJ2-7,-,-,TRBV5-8,CATRPGSSYEQYF,TGTGCCACCCGACCGGGGAGCTCCTACGAGCAGTACTTC
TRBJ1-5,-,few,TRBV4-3,CASSQDRGGQPQHF,TGCGCCAGCAGCCAAGATAGGGGAGGACAGCCCCAGCATTTT
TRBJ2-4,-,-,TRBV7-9,CASSPGTNHVQYF,TGTGCCAGCAGCCCGGGGACAAATCATGTTCAGTACTTC
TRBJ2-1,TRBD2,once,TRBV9,CASSVGGGPNEQFF,TGTGCCAGCAGCGTCGGGGGAGGGCCAAATGAGCAGTTCTTC
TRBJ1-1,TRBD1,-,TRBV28,CASSLDRAGTEAFF,TGTGCCAGCAGCCTTGACAGGGCGGGCACTGAAGCTTTCTTT
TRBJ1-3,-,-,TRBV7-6,CASSLARGGSGNTIYF,TGTGCCAGCAGCTTAGCTCGCGGTGGCTCTGGAAACACCATATATTTT
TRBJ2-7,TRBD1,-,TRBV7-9,CASSLSRRDRAIDYEQYF,TGTGCCAGCAGCTTATCCAGGCGCGACAGGGCAATTGACTACGAGCAGTACTTC
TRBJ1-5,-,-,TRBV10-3,CAISGEGALPNQPQHF,TGTGCCATCAGTGGGGAAGGGGCCCTACCCAATCAGCCCCAGCATTTT
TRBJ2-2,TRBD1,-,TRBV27,CASSDDRGEGTGELFF,TGTGCCAGCAGTGACGACAGGGGGGAGGGCACCGGGGAGCTGTTTTTT
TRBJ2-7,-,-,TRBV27,CASSPRRGGHEQYF,TGTGCCAGCAGTCCCCGTAGAGGGGGGCACGAGCAGTACTTC
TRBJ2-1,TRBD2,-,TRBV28,CASSFPAELGREGPSYNEQFF,TGTGCCAGCAGTTTCCCTGCTGAGTTGGGGCGGGAGGGCCCCTCCTACAATGAGCAGTTCTTC
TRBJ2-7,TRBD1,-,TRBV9,CASSETPGQAYEQYF,TGTGCCAGCAGCGAAACCCCGGGACAGGCTTACGAGCAGTACTTC
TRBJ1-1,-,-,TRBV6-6,CASSSGENTEAFF,TGTGCCAGCAGTTCCGGGGAGAACACTGAAGCTTTCTTT
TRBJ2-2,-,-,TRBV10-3,CAISDPLVDSELFF,TGTGCCATCAGTGATCCTCTGGTGGACAGCGAGCTGTTTTTT
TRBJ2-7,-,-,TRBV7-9,CASSLGREEGEQYF,TGTGCCAGCAGCTTAGGTCGAGAAGAAGGGGAGCAGTACTTC
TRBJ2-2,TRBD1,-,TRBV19,CASSSFGTGETGELFF,TGTGCCAGTAGTTCCTTCGGGACAGGGGAGACCGGGGAGCTGTTTTTT
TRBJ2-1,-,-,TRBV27,CASSNTRRGDNEQFF,TGTGCCAGCAGCAATACTAGGAGGGGAGACAATGAGCAGTTCTTC
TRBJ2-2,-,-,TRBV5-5,CASSEPLRTGELFF,TGTGCCAGCAGCGAGCCGCTCCGTACCGGGGAGCTGTTTTTT
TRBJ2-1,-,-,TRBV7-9,CASSLSVPQLGRIGQFF,TGTGCCAGCAGCTTAAGTGTTCCACAGCTTGGGCGGATCGGGCAGTTCTTC
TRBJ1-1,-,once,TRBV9,CASSVPQGPDTNTEAFF,TGTGCCAGCAGCGTACCCCAAGGACCGGACACGAACACTGAAGCTTTCTTT
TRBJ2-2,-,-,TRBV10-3,CAISAPGAAGELFF,TGTGCCATCAGTGCCCCAGGGGCGGCCGGGGAGCTGTTTTTT
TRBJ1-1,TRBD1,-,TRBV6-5,CASSFWTGANTEAFF,TGTGCCAGCAGTTTCTGGACAGGGGCTAACACTGAAGCTTTCTTT
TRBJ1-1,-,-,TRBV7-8,CASSLAFSGNTEAFF,TGTGCCAGCAGCTTAGCGTTTTCGGGGAACACTGAAGCTTTCTTT
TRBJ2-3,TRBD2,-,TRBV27,CASSTYLPAGTTDTQYF,TGTGCCAGTTCCACCTATCTCCCAGCGGGAACCACAGATACGCAGTATTTT
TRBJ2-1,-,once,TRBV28,CASSLLGWVSSNNEQFF,TGTGCCAGCAGTCTATTGGGTTGGGTTTCTTCCAACAATGAGCAGTTCTTC
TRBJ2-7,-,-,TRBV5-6,CASSLLSSPPYEQYF,TGTGCCAGCAGCTTGCTGTCTAGCCCTCCCTACGAGCAGTACTTC
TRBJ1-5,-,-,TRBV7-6,CASSFGTNQPQHF,TGTGCCAGCAGCTTCGGGACAAATCAGCCCCAGCATTTT
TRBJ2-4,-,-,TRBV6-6,CASSESGKNIQYF,TGTGCCAGCAGTGAGTCGGGCAAAAACATTCAGTACTTC
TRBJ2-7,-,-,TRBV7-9,CASSLGAGGASYEQYF,TGTGCCAGCAGCTTAGGAGCTGGCGGGGCCTCCTACGAGCAGTACTTC
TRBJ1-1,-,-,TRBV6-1,CASSLQSSLGTEAFF,TGTGCCAGCAGTCTCCAGTCCTCCCTCGGCACTGAAGCTTTCTTT
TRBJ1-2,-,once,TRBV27,CASSPGNGYTF,TGTGCCAGCAGTCCCGGCAACGGCTACACCTTC
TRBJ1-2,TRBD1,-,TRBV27,CASSLLVRSGTGKPGGYGYTF,TGTGCCAGCAGTTTATTGGTCCGGTCTGGGACAGGGAAACCCGGGGGCTATGGCTACACCTTC
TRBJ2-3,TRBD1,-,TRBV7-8,CASSSDRGDTQYF,TGTGCCAGCAGCTCAGACAGGGGAGATACGCAGTATTTT
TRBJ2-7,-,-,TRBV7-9,CASSPPPAGARDSYEQYF,TGTGCCAGCAGCCCCCCGCCCGCGGGGGCCCGGGACTCCTACGAGCAGTACTTC
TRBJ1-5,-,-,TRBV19,CASSLMSNQPQHF,TGTGCCAGCTCCCTTATGAGCAATCAGCCCCAGCATTTT
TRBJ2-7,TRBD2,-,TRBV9,CASTEGLADYEQYF,TGTGCCAGCACCGAGGGACTAGCGGACTACGAGCAGTACTTC
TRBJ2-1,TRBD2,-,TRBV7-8,CASSLGLAGGYNEQFF,TGTGCCAGCAGCTTGGGACTAGCGGGGGGCTACAATGAGCAGTTCTTC
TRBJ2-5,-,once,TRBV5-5,CASSLDRPLTYQETQYF,TGTGCCAGCAGCTTGGACCGACCTTTAACGTACCAAGAGACCCAGTACTTC
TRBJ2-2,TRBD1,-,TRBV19,CASRSHEGTGFTGELFF,TGTGCCAGTAGGTCCCACGAGGGGACAGGGTTTACCGGGGAGCTGTTTTTT
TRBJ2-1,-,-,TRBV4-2,CASSRERAPSVNEQFF,TGTGCCAGCAGCCGAGAAAGAGCCCCGAGCGTAAATGAGCAGTTCTTC
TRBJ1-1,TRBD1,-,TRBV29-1,CSVPTRDRGNTEAFF,TGCAGCGTTCCTACTCGGGACAGGGGGAACACTGAAGCTTTCTTT
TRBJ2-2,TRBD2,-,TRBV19,CASSIGLAGGGELFF,TGTGCCAGTAGTATCGGGTTAGCGGGAGGCGGGGAGCTGTTTTTT
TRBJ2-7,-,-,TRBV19,CASSLTSSTSAIYF,-
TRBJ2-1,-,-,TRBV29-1,CSVPLDNEQFF,TGCAGCGTCCCCCTGGATAATGAGCAGTTCTTC
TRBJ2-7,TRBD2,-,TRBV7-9,CASSLSSGTLLEQYF,TGTGCCAGCAGCTTGAGTAGCGGGACGCTTTTGGAGCAGTACTTC
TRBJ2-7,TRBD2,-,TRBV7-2,CASSLSGRDYEQYF,TGTGCCAGCAGCTTAAGTGGGAGGGACTACGAGCAGTACTTC
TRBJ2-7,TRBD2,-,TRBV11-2,CASSSHSTSGIGYEQYF,TGTGCCAGCAGCTCACATTCAACTAGCGGGATTGGGTACGAGCAGTACTTC
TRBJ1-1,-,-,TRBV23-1,CARTKSKARVAEAFF,TGCGCCAGGACTAAATCGAAGGCCAGGGTAGCTGAAGCTTTCTTT
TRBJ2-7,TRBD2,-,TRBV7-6,CASSLASLAGVPPEQYF,TGTGCCAGCAGCTTAGCCAGCCTAGCGGGAGTTCCCCCCGAGCAGTACTTC